The subject of this entry is one T cell receptor beta chain. Sequencing used immunoSEQ multiplex PCR; TCRdb keeps in-frame clones, though not all of them. The repertoire holds 64,000 or so clones, with 75% to 90% as singletons. The sample belongs to a study of blood T cell repertoires in COVID-19. V was clipped by 2 bases and J by 4 bases, with 5 bases between them. The CDR3 length is 12 residues. CDR1 and CDR2 (germline): LGHDT, YNNKEL (reference sequence). Source material: peripheral blood. The sequence came from a human donor in a cohort sampled during active COVID-19. The V call is TRBV3-1 (or the pseudogene TRBV3-2), the J call TRBJ1-2; no reliable D call. This CDR3 is CASSQPIYGYTF. CDR3 nucleotides: TGTGCCAGCAGCCAACCCATCTATGGCTACACCTTC.